One and the same sample provided the 21 T cell receptor beta chains below, sequenced in a study of T cell repertoires in cytomegalovirus infection. TCRdb reanalysed the reads using MiXCR and keeps one entry per CDR3 protein. Among 490,000 or so distinct CDR3 sequences listed, 11% were seen once. Sequencing input: PBMCs. Every receptor here comes from a human donor in good health (CMV status not recorded). Some clones in this sample may be carry-over from other donors' samples.

In the case of this clonotype: One junction end disagrees with the germline gene, perhaps due to a read error. The rearrangement joins TRBV5-6 to TRBJ2-7; D is unresolved. CDR1 is SGHDT and CDR2 is YYEEEE in the germline V gene. This CDR3 region has 11 residues. The CDR3 nucleotides read TGTGCCAGCAGCTTGGGCTACGGGCAGTACTTC. Protein product: CASSLGYGQYF. Supplemented by reference TRBV5-6 and TRBJ2-7, the full variable domain reads DAGVTQSPTHLIKTRGQQVTLRCSPKSGHDTVSWYQQALGQGPQFIFQYYEEEERQRGNFPDRFSGHQFPNYSSELNVNALLLGDSALYLCASSLGYGQYFGPGTRLTVT.

The chain combines TRBV4-2 with TRBJ2-5; 8 nucleotides align to TRBD1. Germline CDR1 reads LGHNA; CDR2 reads YNFKEQ. J gave up 1 base and V 0 bases, and 4 bases lay outside the gene matches. This CDR3 region has 16 residues. In nucleotides, the CDR3 is TGTGCCAGCAGCCAAGATCGGGGGACAGGCCAAGAGACCCAGTACTTC. Encoded protein: CASSQDRGTGQETQYF.

This clonotype was counted at least ten times. The rearrangement links TRBV7-2 to TRBJ2-7; TRBD2 aligns across 9 bases. Germline V gene data show CDR1 as SGHTA and CDR2 as FQGNSA. Trimming at V came to 2 bases and at J to 4 bases, leaving 6 bases not matched to a gene. The CDR3 has 15 residues. The CDR3 is CASSLISSGKYEQYF. The CDR3 region has the DNA TGTGCCAGCAGCTTAATTTCTAGCGGGAAATACGAGCAGTACTTC.

The chain employs TRBV9 and TRBJ2-3; 9 bases agree with TRBD2. This CDR3 is 15 amino acids long. Unmatched junction bases numbered 10, after V lost 7 bases and J lost 4 bases. Germline CDR1 SGDLS, CDR2 YYNGEE. In nucleotides, the CDR3 is TGTGCCAGCGGTGGCGGGGGGGCAGCAGCAGATACGCAGTATTTT. Translation: CASGGGGAAADTQYF.

This clonotype has a count of ten or more. The chain combines TRBV7-9 with TRBJ2-1; D possibly corresponds to TRBD1 (5 bases). CDR1 is SEHNR and CDR2 is FQNEAQ in the germline V gene (reference sequence). The CDR3 sequence is 15 residues long. The V end was cut by 3 bases, the J end by 8 bases, with 17 bases between. The CDR3 nucleotides read TGTGCCAGCAGCTTTCCCCGGGTCCCCAGGGATGAGCAGTTCTTC. This encodes CASSFPRVPRDEQFF.

In the case of this clonotype: A much larger clone sits a single nucleotide away, making a read error possible. The rearrangement uses TRBV19 and TRBJ2-1; 7 bases agree with TRBD2. The CDR3 runs 12 residues. Germline-derived CDR1 and CDR2 are LNHDA and SQIVND (reference sequence). CDR3 coding DNA: TGTGCCCGTAGTTTAAGCGGGAAGGAGCAGTTCTTC. This translates into CARSLSGKEQFF.

This clonotype showed up many times. The chain combines TRBV4-2 with TRBJ1-1; D is unclear. Deletions cut 0 bases from V and 5 bases from J, with 13 bases between. This CDR3 has 15 amino acids. CDR1 is LGHNA and CDR2 is YNFKEQ in the germline V gene. CDR3 sequence reads: CASSQDESEETEAFF. The CDR3 region has the DNA TGTGCCAGCAGCCAAGATGAGAGTGAGGAGACTGAAGCTTTCTTT.

The V call is TRBV10-3, the J call TRBJ1-1; D not resolved. Germline assignment: CDR1 ENHRY and CDR2 SYGVKD. The CDR3 consists of 11 residues. Trimming cost V 10 bases and J 0 bases, with 6 bases left between them. The CDR3 bases are TGTGCCACCCAGGTGAACACTGAAGCTTTCTTT. Translated, it gives CATQVNTEAFF.

In its sample, this clonotype was seen many times. The V call is TRBV10-3, the J call TRBJ2-5; 15 bases agree with TRBD2. Trimming at V came to 5 bases and at J to 2 bases, leaving 9 bases not matched to a gene. The CDR3 is made up of 18 amino acids. Germline V CDR1 and CDR2: ENHRY, SYGVKD. CDR3 coding DNA: TGTGCCATCAGTAGGACTAGCGGGGGGGCTCGGGTACAAGAGACCCAGTACTTC. It translates to CAISRTSGGARVQETQYF.

A few counts support this clonotype. The chain recombines TRBV19 with TRBJ1-1; no firm D call. V lost 9 bases and J lost 5, with 19 bases in between. Germline V gene sequence: CDR1 LNHDA, CDR2 SQIVND (reference sequence). The CDR3 extends over 14 amino acids. The DNA for the CDR3 is TGTGCCAGCACCCTTATCCCGGGGATTACTGAAGCTTTCTTT. Its protein is CASTLIPGITEAFF.

This clonotype was seen a few times. V and J are TRBV20-1 and TRBJ1-1; 11 bases fit TRBD1. The V gene's germline CDR1 is DFQATT and CDR2 SNEGSKA (reference sequence). After removal of 3 bases from V and 7 bases from J, the junction contained 10 bases not matched to a gene. This CDR3 has 15 amino acids. The CDR3 DNA reads TGCAGTGCTAGGCCGGACAGGGGGCCTCGTTATGAAGCTTTCTTT. The encoded protein is CSARPDRGPRYEAFF.

This clonotype showed up many times. V and J are TRBV12-3 or TRBV12-4 and TRBJ2-3; 9 bases align to TRBD1. The CDR3 extends over 15 amino acids. After removal of 7 bases from V and 9 bases from J, the junction contained 14 bases not matched to a gene. The CDR3 reads CASNAPGQGWETQYF. CDR3 nucleotides: TGTGCCAGCAATGCCCCGGGACAGGGTTGGGAGACGCAGTATTTT.

This clonotype occurred many times. This chain uses TRBV7-9 with TRBJ2-1; perhaps TRBD2 as D (5 bases). The CDR3 is 14 amino acids. The germline V gene has CDR1 SEHNR and CDR2 FQNEAQ (reference sequence). V lost 5 bases, J lost 5 bases, and 13 bases lay in between. In DNA form, the CDR3 reads TGTGCCAGCAGCCGCGGGTATCAGAACAATGAGCAGTTCTTC. Translation: CASSRGYQNNEQFF.

The chain is built from TRBV20-1 and TRBJ1-2, with TRBD1 identical over 11 bases. The CDR3 runs to 14 residues. The trim removed 4 bases at V and 3 bases at J, leaving 4 bases unmatched. CDR1 and CDR2 from the germline V gene are DFQATT and SNEGSKA (reference sequence). The CDR3 loop reads CSATGTGGYYGYTF. The CDR3 DNA follows: TGCAGTGCTACCGGGACAGGGGGGTACTATGGCTACACCTTC.

This rearrangement joins TRBV15 to TRBJ1-4, with 8 bases identical to TRBD1. Germline loops: CDR1 LNHNV, CDR2 YYDKDF (reference sequence). The V segment lost 3 bases and the J segment 7 bases; nucleotides outside the gene matches: 7. The CDR3 contains 15 residues. The CDR3 region has the DNA TGTGCCACCAGCAGTCTTGGACAGGGAGGTGAAAAACTGTTTTTT. Amino acids: CATSSLGQGGEKLFF.

For this clonotype: A read error may be the cause here, since a much bigger clone is one base away. The J gene is TRBJ1-2, the V gene TRBV6-6; TRBD1 is a possible D gene (5 bases). CDR3 length: 14 residues. CDR1 and CDR2 (germline): MNHNY, SVGAGI (reference sequence). CDR3 in DNA: TGTACCAGCAGTTACTCGCCCAGGGAGGGTGGCTACACCTTC. Translated: CTSSYSPREGGYTF.

There are many counts of this clonotype. V gene TRBV7-8 combines with J gene TRBJ2-3; D call uncertain. The CDR3 has 16 residues. The V end was cut by 0 bases, the J end by 8 bases, with 18 bases between. Germline V gene data show CDR1 as SGHVS and CDR2 as FQNEAQ. The CDR3 loop is CASSLARAGQTFTQYF. DNA of the CDR3: TGTGCCAGCAGCTTAGCAAGGGCAGGCCAAACTTTTACGCAGTATTTT.

This clonotype was seen more than once but under ten times. The V gene is TRBV27, the J gene TRBJ2-5; no definite D call. Between the trimmed V and J ends, which lost 0 bases and 3 bases, there was a span of 8 bases. Germline V gene lookup returns CDR1 MNHEY and CDR2 SMNVEV (reference sequence). This CDR3 contains 14 residues. The CDR3: CASSLSPREETQYF. Written as DNA, the CDR3 is TGTGCCAGCAGTTTATCCCCCCGGGAAGAGACCCAGTACTTC.

In this sample, this clonotype turned up many times. The chain uses TRBV5-6 and TRBJ2-5; a possible D gene is TRBD2 (5 bases). The length of the CDR3 is 18 residues. The germline V gene has CDR1 SGHDT and CDR2 YYEEEE. Trimming pared 1 base from V and 1 base from J, leaving 20 bases between. The CDR3 DNA follows: TGTGCCAGCAGCTTGCTGGGTGTCCGAGGGCAGCGCCAAGAGACCCAGTACTTC. Protein sequence: CASSLLGVRGQRQETQYF.

Many counts were recorded for this clonotype. The rearrangement links TRBV10-3 to TRBJ2-2; possibly TRBD1 for D (7 bases). Germline V gene lookup returns CDR1 ENHRY and CDR2 SYGVKD. Between the trimmed V and J ends, which lost 6 bases and 7 bases, there was a span of 18 bases. This CDR3 is 15 amino acids long. The CDR3 DNA follows: TGTGCCATCAGGACATCAACCCAGGGGGGCGGGGAGCTGTTTTTT. It is translated as CAIRTSTQGGGELFF.

This clonotype was counted at least ten times. The chain is built from TRBV29-1 and TRBJ2-7; tentatively, D is TRBD1 (5 bases). Germline CDR1 and CDR2: SQVTM and ANQGSEA. This CDR3 has 14 amino acids. V was shortened by 6 bases and J by 0 bases, with 15 bases between the two germline ends. The CDR3 spells CSVQSRAPSYEQYF. In nucleotides, the CDR3 is TGCAGCGTCCAGAGCAGGGCACCCTCCTACGAGCAGTACTTC.